The present TCR beta chain was sequenced within a study of Graves' ophthalmopathy and Graves' hyperthyroidism. The CDR3 is 16 amino acids. CDR1 is LNHNV and CDR2 is YYDKDF in the germline V gene (reference sequence). J lost 5 bases, V lost 2 bases, and 7 bases had no gene match. RNA transcripts served as template for amplifying TCR beta CDR3 sequences. A first-round RT-PCR used HTBI primers, followed by a second-round multiplex PCR. MiXCR was run by TCRdb on the multiplex PCR reads, yielding one entry per CDR3 protein. This table holds over 450,000 distinct CDR3 sequences, approximately 14% found once. Additional autoimmune diseases, uncontrolled infections, pregnancy or lactation disqualified patients. Diagnosis used clinical symptoms, serum thyroxine, TRAb, thyroid ultrasound and orbital computed tomography.

The origin of this receptor is a woman under 40 with Graves' ophthalmopathy. Material for sequencing was blood. The chain carries TRBV15 and TRBJ2-7; 12 bases map to TRBD1. DNA of the CDR3: TGTGCCACCAGCAGATATTCCGGGACAGGGGGCGACGAGCAGTACTTC. Amino acid sequence: CATSRYSGTGGDEQYF.